Listed here are 15 T cell receptor beta chains from one sample, sequenced in a study of regulatory T cells in long-lasting Graves disease. This sample's time point: newly diagnosed GD, antithyroid drugs for less than 3 months. There was RNA extracted from PBMCs, and the TCR library was made from it. Relying on iRepertoire HTBI primers and Arm-PCR of CDR3 regions, the team built TCR beta libraries. Using its own MiXCR run on the multiplex PCR reads, TCRdb lists one record per CDR3 protein. The sample holds 350,000 to 400,000 distinct CDR3 sequences, around 16% seen once. Sample: peripheral blood mononuclear cells (PBMCs), taken at new diagnosis, from a patient treated with antithyroid drugs. The receptors here all came from a female donor with Graves disease.

About this clonotype: This could be a read error, since a much larger clone is one nucleotide away. The gene calls are TRBV28 and TRBJ1-1, with D tentatively TRBD1 (5 bases). This CDR3 has 13 residues. In germline, CDR1 is MDHEN, CDR2 SYDVKM. The CDR3 loop is CASSTLWGTGAFF. CDR3 bases: TGTGCCAGCAGCACGCTATGGGGCACTGGAGCTTTCTTT.

With regard to this clonotype: A much larger clone sits a single nucleotide away, making a read error possible. The chain uses TRBV4-1 and TRBJ2-5; TRBD1 matches 7 bases. The CDR3 runs to 17 residues. Germline assignment: CDR1 MGHRA and CDR2 YSYEKL. V shed 4 bases and J 5 bases; nucleotides not matched to a gene: 16. The CDR3 DNA reads as TGCGCCAGCAGCCGAGGCATCGTTGAGGGGGCAGGGGAGACCCAGTACTTC. Its translation: CASSRGIVEGAGETQYF.

This clonotype was picked up a small number of times. This chain uses TRBV10-3 with TRBJ2-5, with unresolved D. Germline CDR1 is ENHRY and CDR2 is SYGVKD. CDR3 length: 14 amino acids. V was cut by 2 bases and J by 3 bases, with 10 bases left in between. CDR3 sequence (DNA): TGTGCCATCAGTGAGAGGTCCTCAGAAGAGACCCAGTACTTC. Its translation is CAISERSSEETQYF.

The genes are TRBV4-1 and TRBJ2-2, with D maybe TRBD2 (5 bases). V dropped 4 bases and J dropped 2 bases, with 11 bases sitting between them. Germline-derived CDR1 and CDR2 are MGHRA and YSYEKL. The CDR3 contains 15 residues. CDR3 in DNA: TGCGCCAGCAGCCCCTGGGGAGAAAACACCGGGGAGCTGTTTTTT. The encoded protein is CASSPWGENTGELFF.

The rearrangement joins TRBV10-3 to TRBJ1-2, with unresolved D. The CDR3 sequence is 14 residues long. Trimming pared 0 bases from V and 4 bases from J, leaving 9 bases between. Looked up from germline, CDR1 is ENHRY and CDR2 is SYGVKD. CDR3 loop: CAISESLASYGYTF. The CDR3, as DNA: TGTGCCATCAGTGAGTCGTTAGCTTCCTATGGCTACACCTTC.

This clonotype was seen many times. The chain uses TRBV9 and TRBJ1-1; perhaps TRBD1 as D (6 bases). Germline V gene data show CDR1 as SGDLS and CDR2 as YYNGEE. The CDR3 has 16 amino acids. The V and J ends lost 0 bases and 0 bases respectively, with 12 bases between them. The CDR3 region is CASSVGVRGVNTEAFF. The DNA for the CDR3 is TGTGCCAGCAGCGTAGGGGTGAGGGGGGTGAACACTGAAGCTTTCTTT.

There are many counts of this clonotype. The chain's CDR3 is CASSAGGPSSYEQYF. The DNA for the CDR3 is TGTGCCAGCAGCGCCGGGGGCCCGAGCTCCTACGAGCAGTACTTC. The gene calls are TRBV7-9 and TRBJ2-7; D could derive from TRBD1 or TRBD2 (6 bases each). In germline, CDR1 is SEHNR, CDR2 FQNEAQ (reference sequence). This CDR3 has 15 residues. V lost 5 bases to trimming and J lost 0 bases, with 14 bases between them.

This clonotype was picked up a small number of times. The germline gene is not matched at one end of the junction; a read error may be the cause. The chain is built from TRBV28 and TRBJ2-2, with TRBD2 matching over 10 bases. Per germline, CDR1 MDHEN and CDR2 SYDVKM. This CDR3 is 21 amino acids long. The CDR3 reads CAGSYPPMMSGRARNTGELFF. The CDR3 DNA reads as TGTGCCGGCAGCTATCCCCCCATGATGAGCGGGAGGGCCAGGAACACCGGGGAGCTGTTTTTT.

This clonotype came up a few times. The chain recombines TRBV20-1 with TRBJ2-7; 7 bases map to TRBD1. CDR1 is DFQATT and CDR2 is SNEGSKA in the germline V gene (reference sequence). V gave up 6 bases and J gave up 3 bases; unmatched junction bases: 14. The CDR3 spans 15 residues. DNA of the CDR3: TGCAGTGCCCATCGTGGTGACAGGGAGAGCTACGAGCAGTACTTC. Protein product: CSAHRGDRESYEQYF.

This clonotype was counted ten times or more. The V gene is TRBV6-1, the J gene TRBJ2-3; TRBD2 matches at 10 bases. The CDR3 consists of 17 residues. Germline V gives CDR1 MNHNS, CDR2 SASEGT. V shed 6 bases and J 0 bases; nucleotides not matched to a gene: 9. The CDR3 DNA sequence: TGTGCCAGCAGCAACCTTCTAGCGGGAGATAGCACAGATACGCAGTATTTT. It is translated as CASSNLLAGDSTDTQYF.

This clonotype was counted ten times or more. The chain has TRBV7-9 and TRBJ2-1, with D perhaps matching TRBD2 (6 bases). Deletions cut 7 bases from V and 7 bases from J, with 17 bases between. The CDR3 covers 14 residues. Germline V gene lookup returns CDR1 SEHNR and CDR2 FQNEAQ (reference sequence). The CDR3 reads CASILGGGNNEQFF. The CDR3 region has the DNA TGTGCCAGCATTCTTGGTGGAGGGAATAATGAGCAGTTCTTC.

This clonotype was picked up a small number of times. The CDR3, as DNA: TGTGCCAGCAGTCGACTAGCGGGAGGCCTACAGTTCTTC. Its protein is CASSRLAGGLQFF. The chain couples TRBV28 to TRBJ2-1, with 13 bases aligning to TRBD2. The germline V gene has CDR1 MDHEN and CDR2 SYDVKM. The CDR3 is 13 residues long. V shed 5 bases and J 13 bases; nucleotides not matched to a gene: 5.

At least ten counts were recorded for this clonotype. This rearrangement joins TRBV2 to TRBJ2-7, with 12 bases fitting TRBD1. CDR3 length: 13 amino acids. J was trimmed by 6 bases and V by 7 bases; bases with no gene match: 4. Germline V gene data show CDR1 as SNHLY and CDR2 as FYNNEI. The CDR3 sequence: CASIRDRGLEQYF. The CDR3 DNA follows: TGTGCCAGCATCCGGGACAGGGGGCTCGAGCAGTACTTC.

The CDR3 here is CASSLRGSAYEQYF. CDR3 DNA sequence: TGTGCCAGCAGCCTGAGGGGCAGCGCCTACGAGCAGTACTTC. The chain couples TRBV5-5 to TRBJ2-7; D may be TRBD1 or TRBD2 (5 bases each). CDR3 size: 14 residues. Germline loops: CDR1 SGHKS, CDR2 YYEKEE (reference sequence). V was shortened by 4 bases and J by 2 bases, with 13 bases between the two germline ends.

This clonotype appeared many times. The rearrangement links TRBV10-2 to TRBJ1-1, with TRBD1 identical over 8 bases. Germline CDR1 WSHSY, CDR2 SAAADI. The CDR3 contains 15 residues. Unmatched junction bases numbered 7, after V lost 6 bases and J lost 1 base. The CDR3 region has the DNA TGCGCCAGCAGCCTGACAGGGGAGGGGAACACTGAAGCTTTCTTT. Its translation is CASSLTGEGNTEAFF.